This T cell receptor (beta chain) derives from a study of T cells after yellow fever vaccination. Notes on this clonotype: As yet, its antigen is unknown.

Notes on the study in general: The study re-detected most primary-vaccination clones after the booster (approximately 96% CD4, roughly 90% CD8). A secondary response was less intense yet reached its peak sooner, at day 5 versus 15. Within FACS-sorted repertoires, abundant clonotypes contaminating from the bulk population could be present.

Making TCR cDNA involved 5'RACE template switching, which added UMIs and a universal primer site. MiXCR, applied by TCRdb to the 5' RACE reads, yields one record per CDR3 protein. This table has about 170,000 distinct CDR3 sequences, approximately 11% appearing once. Trimming cost V 8 bases and J 9 bases, with 17 bases left between them. Germline CDR1 and CDR2: MRHNA and SNTAGT. The CDR3 consists of 14 residues. This receptor was taken from a man aged 18-30 years who received the YFV17D yellow fever vaccine. V gene TRBV6-4 combines with J gene TRBJ1-6; a possible D gene is TRBD1 (5 bases). The specimen comprised CD8+ T cells sorted from PBMCs, sampled 15 days after the yellow fever booster vaccination. DNA of the CDR3: TGTGCCAGCCCCCGTGGAGGGGAGGTTTCACCCCTCCACTTT. It encodes CASPRGGEVSPLHF.